This TCR beta chain emerged from a study of blood T cell repertoires in COVID-19 (dated by TCRdb to 2018 to 2021). Concerning the study at large: The collaborator samples originated in the United States, Italy and Spain and spanned the acute and convalescent phases of COVID-19. The prospective study material was composed of cDNA or gDNA derived from T cells, B-cell-depleted T cells, or PBMCs. The dataset comprised deeply sampled blood TCRbeta repertoires from subjects exposed to, actively infected with, or recovered from COVID-19. The repertoires were released in a freely available public database meant as a resource for research on the immune response to SARS-CoV-2. The samples were drawn from the first 160 participants of the ongoing ImmuneRACE study and from some 1,300 subjects provided by 6 global collaborators. The sample metadata nearly always contained a de-identified subject ID, COVID-19 status, age in years and sex. Where available, HLA class I and class II types were taken from metadata supplied by the sample provider and were not determined by assay-based typing.

From cysteine to phenylalanine, the CDR3 is 13 amino acids long. Solely the CDR3 DNA is kept, with 39 bases framed from the first base. CDR1 MDHEN and CDR2 SYDVKM are derived from the germline V gene. V sheds 6 bases and J sheds 2 bases, leaving 9 bases between their ends. About this clone: Which antigen it targets is not known. No quality values exist for individual bases; no much larger clone is one base distant.

The collaborating institutions used their own protocols to collect whole blood in K2EDTA tubes. For TCRbeta analysis, collaborators shipped samples in one of three forms: frozen whole blood, isolated PBMCs, or DNA extracted from either of those sample types. Points the paper makes about the study in general: The quantity of clinical and demographic metadata differed by source and by participant and was supplied without curation.

The immunoSEQ Assay, a bias-controlled multiplex PCR, was used to amplify TCRbeta CDR3 regions from genomic DNA. In the original analysis: Nucleated cell counts per sample were estimated from amplification of reference gene primers within the assay. Sequence reads were collapsed and filtered to measure the absolute abundance of every unique TCRbeta CDR3 rearrangement. For each sample, productive Simpson clonality was calculated by taking the square root of Simpson's diversity index across productive rearrangements. Held by TCRdb, this immuneACCESS table contains in-frame sequences only and omits some clones. Under half of the omission traces to an unresolved V gene where checked; the cause of the rest is unknown. That table furnishes V, J and clone size, whereas the DNA furnished D and trimming. This sample is represented by some 80,000 clones; 70% to 80% of them were singletons. The leading ten clones occupy approximately 5% of the sample.

The chain links TRBV28 with TRBJ2-3, with no D gene named confidently. The receptor was isolated from a woman aged 80 or older with active or convalescent COVID-19. The specimen sequenced was peripheral blood. The DNA is TGTGCCAGCAGCAGGTCCTCCACAGATACGCAGTATTTT. This encodes CASSRSSTDTQYF.